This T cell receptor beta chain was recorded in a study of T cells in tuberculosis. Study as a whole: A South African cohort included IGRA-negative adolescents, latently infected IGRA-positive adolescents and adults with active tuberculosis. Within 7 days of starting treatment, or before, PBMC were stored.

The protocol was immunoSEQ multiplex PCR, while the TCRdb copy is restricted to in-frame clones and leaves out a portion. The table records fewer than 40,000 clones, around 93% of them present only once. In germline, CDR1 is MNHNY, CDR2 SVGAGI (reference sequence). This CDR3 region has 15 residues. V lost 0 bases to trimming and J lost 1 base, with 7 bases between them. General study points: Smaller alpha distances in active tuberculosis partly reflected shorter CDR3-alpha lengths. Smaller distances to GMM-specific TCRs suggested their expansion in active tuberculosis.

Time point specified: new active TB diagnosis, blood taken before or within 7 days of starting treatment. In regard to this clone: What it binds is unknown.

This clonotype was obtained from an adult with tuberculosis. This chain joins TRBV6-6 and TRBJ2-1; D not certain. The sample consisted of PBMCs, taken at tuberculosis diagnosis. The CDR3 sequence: CASSYSFLSYNEQFF. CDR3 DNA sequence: TGTGCCAGCAGTTACTCTTTCCTATCCTACAATGAGCAGTTCTTC.